Each of the 7 T cell receptor beta chains below was sequenced from the same sample in a study of blood T cell repertoires in COVID-19. Assay used: immunoSEQ multiplex PCR; TCRdb lists only in-frame clones, some missing. The table lists some 65,000 clones, roughly 86% of them singletons. The sample consisted of peripheral blood. The receptors come from a man aged 35 to 55 with COVID-19, enrolled during active disease.

This clone came up a few times. The chain uses TRBV6-1 and TRBJ1-5; a possible D gene is TRBD1 (5 bases). Trimming took 2 bases from V and 1 from J, leaving 12 bases between them. The V gene's germline CDR1 is MNHNS and CDR2 SASEGT. The CDR3 is made up of 16 amino acids. The CDR3, as DNA: TGTGCCAGCAGTGAAAGGTGGCAGGGAAGCAATCAGCCCCAGCATTTT. Translated: CASSERWQGSNQPQHF.

This chain links TRBV30 with TRBJ2-2; the D is unclear. The CDR3 has 11 amino acids. CDR1 is GTSNPN, CDR2 SVGIG, per germline (reference sequence). Trimming pared 7 bases from V and 7 bases from J, leaving 10 bases between. The CDR3 DNA sequence: TGTGCCTACACAGCAAGCGGGGAGCTGTTTTTT. As protein: CAYTASGELFF.

The chain joins TRBV9 to TRBJ2-3, with 8 bases lining up with TRBD1. Per the germline V gene, CDR1 is SGDLS and CDR2 is YYNGEE. V lost 10 bases to trimming and J lost 4 bases; unmatched junction nucleotides: 14. CDR3 length: 15 amino acids. CDR3 region: CASTPGQVGSDTQYF. The CDR3 DNA sequence: TGTGCCTCCACCCCGGGACAGGTTGGGTCAGATACGCAGTATTTT.

The rearrangement joins TRBV11-2 to TRBJ2-7, with D possibly being TRBD1 (6 bases). Germline values: CDR1 SGHAT, CDR2 FQNNGV. This CDR3 is built from 15 residues. The V gene lost 1 base and the J gene lost 3 bases, with 13 bases spanning the gap. The DNA for the CDR3 is TGTGCCAGCAGCTTAGGAGGGGCCAGGGGCTACGAGCAGTACTTC. Translation gives CASSLGGARGYEQYF.

V and J are TRBV4-1 and TRBJ1-1; 7 bases fit TRBD1. Germline CDR1 reads MGHRA; CDR2 reads YSYEKL. This CDR3 region has 17 residues. Trimming at V came to 4 bases and at J to 3 bases, leaving 14 bases not matched to a gene. The CDR3 DNA is TGCGCCAGCAGCCGTACAGGGGAAAGTCAACTGGACACTGAAGCTTTCTTT. Its protein is CASSRTGESQLDTEAFF.

The chain links TRBV2 to TRBJ1-5; perhaps TRBD1 as D (5 bases). The CDR3 runs to 13 residues. Germline CDR1 is SNHLY and CDR2 is FYNNEI. Trimming removed 7 bases from V and 2 bases from J, with 9 bases in between. CDR3 DNA: TGTGCCAGCATGATAGGGGGCAATCAGCCCCAGCATTTT. It specifies CASMIGGNQPQHF.

The V gene is TRBV6-5, the J gene TRBJ1-4; D possibly corresponds to TRBD1 (5 bases). The germline CDR1 and CDR2 sequences are MNHEY and SVGAGI. With 7 bases removed from V and 8 bases from J, the gap between germline ends came to 20 bases. This CDR3 spans 15 amino acids. CDR3 in DNA: TGTGCCAGCACCTCCCTCGGAGGGGCGGGGGAAAAACTGTTTTTT. Translation gives CASTSLGGAGEKLFF.